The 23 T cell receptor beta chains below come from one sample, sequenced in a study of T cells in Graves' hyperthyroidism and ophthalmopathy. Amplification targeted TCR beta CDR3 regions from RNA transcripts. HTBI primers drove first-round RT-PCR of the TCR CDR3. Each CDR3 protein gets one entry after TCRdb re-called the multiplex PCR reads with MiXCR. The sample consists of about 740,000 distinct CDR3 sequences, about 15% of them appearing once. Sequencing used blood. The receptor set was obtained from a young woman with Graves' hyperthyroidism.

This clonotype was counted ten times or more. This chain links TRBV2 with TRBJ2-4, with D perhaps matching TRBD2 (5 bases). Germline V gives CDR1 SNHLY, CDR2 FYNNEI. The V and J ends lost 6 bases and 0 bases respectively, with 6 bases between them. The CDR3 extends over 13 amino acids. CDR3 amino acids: CASRGLAKNIQYF. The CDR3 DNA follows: TGTGCCAGCAGAGGACTAGCCAAAAACATTCAGTACTTC.

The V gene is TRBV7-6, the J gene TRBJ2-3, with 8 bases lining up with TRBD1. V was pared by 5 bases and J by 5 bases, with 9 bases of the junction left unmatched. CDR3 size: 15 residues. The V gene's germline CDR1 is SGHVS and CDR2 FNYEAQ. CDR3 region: CASSRQGQEGDTQYF. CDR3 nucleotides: TGTGCCAGCAGCCGACAGGGGCAGGAGGGAGATACGCAGTATTTT.

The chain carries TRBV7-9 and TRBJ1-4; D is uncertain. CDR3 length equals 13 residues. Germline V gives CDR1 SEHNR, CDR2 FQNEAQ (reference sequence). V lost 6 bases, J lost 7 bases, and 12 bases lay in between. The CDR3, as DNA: TGTGCCAGCAGACATCCCGGAGGTGAAAAACTGTTTTTT. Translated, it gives CASRHPGGEKLFF.

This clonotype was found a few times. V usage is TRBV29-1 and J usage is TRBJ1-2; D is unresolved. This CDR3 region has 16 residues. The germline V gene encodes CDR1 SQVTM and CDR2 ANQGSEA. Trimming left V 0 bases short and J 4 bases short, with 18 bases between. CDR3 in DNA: TGCAGCGTTGAAGACAGACGGTACCTTATGGGCTATGGCTACACCTTC. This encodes CSVEDRRYLMGYGYTF.

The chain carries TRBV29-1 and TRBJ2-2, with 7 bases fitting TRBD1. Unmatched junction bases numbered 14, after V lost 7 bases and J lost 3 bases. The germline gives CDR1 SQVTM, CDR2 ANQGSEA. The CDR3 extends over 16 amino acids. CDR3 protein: CSAQSARQGYTGELFF. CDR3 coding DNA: TGCAGCGCCCAATCCGCCCGACAGGGTTACACCGGGGAGCTGTTTTTT.

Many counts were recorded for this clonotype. This CDR3 reads CAWSVVLGGEVPNEQFF. The DNA of the CDR3 is TGTGCCTGGAGTGTAGTCCTCGGCGGGGAGGTCCCCAATGAGCAGTTCTTC. This rearrangement joins TRBV30 to TRBJ2-1; the D gene is possibly TRBD2 (6 bases). Trimming left V 0 bases short and J 6 bases short, with 21 bases between. CDR1 is GTSNPN, CDR2 SVGIG, per germline (reference sequence). This CDR3 contains 17 residues.

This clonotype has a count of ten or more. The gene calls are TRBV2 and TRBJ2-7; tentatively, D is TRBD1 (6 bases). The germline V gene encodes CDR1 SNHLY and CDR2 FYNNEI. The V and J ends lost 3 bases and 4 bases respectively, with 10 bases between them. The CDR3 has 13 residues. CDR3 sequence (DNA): TGTGCCAGCAGTGACCACAGGGCTTACGAGCAGTACTTC. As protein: CASSDHRAYEQYF.

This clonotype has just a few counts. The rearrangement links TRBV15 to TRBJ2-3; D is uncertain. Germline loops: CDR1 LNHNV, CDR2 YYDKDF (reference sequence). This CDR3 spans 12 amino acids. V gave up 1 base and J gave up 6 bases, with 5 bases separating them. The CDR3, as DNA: TGTGCCACCAGCAGAGTTCCGGATACGCAGTATTTT. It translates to CATSRVPDTQYF.

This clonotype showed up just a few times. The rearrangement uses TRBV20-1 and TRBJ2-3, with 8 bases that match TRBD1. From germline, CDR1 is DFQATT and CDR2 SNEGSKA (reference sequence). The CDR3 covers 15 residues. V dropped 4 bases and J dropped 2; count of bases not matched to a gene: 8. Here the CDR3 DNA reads TGCAGTGCTATAGGGAGCAGGGGGCTCACAGATACGCAGTATTTT. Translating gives CSAIGSRGLTDTQYF.

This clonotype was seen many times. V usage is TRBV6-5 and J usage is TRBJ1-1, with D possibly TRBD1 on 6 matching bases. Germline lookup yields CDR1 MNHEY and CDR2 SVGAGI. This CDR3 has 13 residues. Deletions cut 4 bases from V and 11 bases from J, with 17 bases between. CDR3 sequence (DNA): TGTGCCAGCAGTTTGGACAGAACCTTCGACGCTTTCTTT. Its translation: CASSLDRTFDAFF.

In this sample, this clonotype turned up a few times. The CDR3 reads CASSQVLQGAKNIQYF. Written as DNA, the CDR3 is TGTGCCAGCAGCCAAGTACTCCAAGGGGCCAAAAACATTCAGTACTTC. This chain joins TRBV3-1 and TRBJ2-4; D gene uncertain. The germline V gene encodes CDR1 LGHDT and CDR2 YNNKEL (reference sequence). Between the trimmed V and J ends, which lost 1 base and 1 base, there was a span of 11 bases. CDR3 length equals 16 residues.

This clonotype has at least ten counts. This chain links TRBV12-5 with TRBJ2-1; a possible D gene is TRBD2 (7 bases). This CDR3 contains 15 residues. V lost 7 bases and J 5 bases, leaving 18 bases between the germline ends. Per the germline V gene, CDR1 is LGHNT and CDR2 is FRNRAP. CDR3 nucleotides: TGTGCTAGTGCCCGGCCGGGGAGGGGGGACAATGAGCAGTTCTTC. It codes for CASARPGRGDNEQFF.

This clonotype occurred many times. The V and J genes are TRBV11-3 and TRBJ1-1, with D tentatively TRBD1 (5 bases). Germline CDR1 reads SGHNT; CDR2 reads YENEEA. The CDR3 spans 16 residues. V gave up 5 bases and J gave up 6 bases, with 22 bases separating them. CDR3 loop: CASSPSFGGGPSEAFF. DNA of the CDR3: TGTGCCAGCAGCCCCTCATTCGGGGGAGGGCCCTCTGAAGCTTTCTTT.

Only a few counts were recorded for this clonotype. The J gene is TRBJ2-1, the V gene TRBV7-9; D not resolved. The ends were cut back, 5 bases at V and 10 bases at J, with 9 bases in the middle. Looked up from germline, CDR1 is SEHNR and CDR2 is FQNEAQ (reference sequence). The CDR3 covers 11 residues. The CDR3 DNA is TGTGCCAGCAGCAAACCCGGGGAGCAGTTCTTC. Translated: CASSKPGEQFF.

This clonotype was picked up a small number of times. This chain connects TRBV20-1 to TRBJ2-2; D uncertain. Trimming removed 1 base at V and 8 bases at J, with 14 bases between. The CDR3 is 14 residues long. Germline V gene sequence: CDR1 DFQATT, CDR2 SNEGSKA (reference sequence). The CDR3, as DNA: TGCAGTGCTAGAGTCTTTGGTCCCCAGGGGGAGCTGTTTTTT. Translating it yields CSARVFGPQGELFF.

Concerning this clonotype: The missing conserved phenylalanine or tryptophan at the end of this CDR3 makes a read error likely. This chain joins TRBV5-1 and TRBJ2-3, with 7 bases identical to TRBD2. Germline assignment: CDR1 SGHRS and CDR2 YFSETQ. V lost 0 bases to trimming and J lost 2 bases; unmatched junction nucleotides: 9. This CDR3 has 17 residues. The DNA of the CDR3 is TGCGCCAGCAGCTTGGTGGGGCTAGCGGAGTTCACAGATACGCAGTATCTT. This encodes CASSLVGLAEFTDTQYL.

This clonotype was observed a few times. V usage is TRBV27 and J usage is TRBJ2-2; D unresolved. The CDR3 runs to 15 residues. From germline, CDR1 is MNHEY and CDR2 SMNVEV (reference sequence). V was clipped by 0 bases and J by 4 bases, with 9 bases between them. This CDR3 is CASSLSTVSTGELFF. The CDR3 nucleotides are TGTGCCAGCAGTTTATCCACAGTGTCCACCGGGGAGCTGTTTTTT.

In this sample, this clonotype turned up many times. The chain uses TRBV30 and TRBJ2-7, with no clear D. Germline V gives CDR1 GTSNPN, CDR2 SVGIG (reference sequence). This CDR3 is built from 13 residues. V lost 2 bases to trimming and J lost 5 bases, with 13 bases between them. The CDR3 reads CAWSYHSPDEQYF. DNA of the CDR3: TGTGCCTGGAGTTATCACAGTCCCGACGAGCAGTACTTC.

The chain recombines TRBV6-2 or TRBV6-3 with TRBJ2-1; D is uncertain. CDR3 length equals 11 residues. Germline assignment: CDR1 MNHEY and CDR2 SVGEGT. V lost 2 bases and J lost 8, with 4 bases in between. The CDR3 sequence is CASSYRYEQFF. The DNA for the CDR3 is TGTGCCAGCAGTTACCGCTATGAGCAGTTCTTC.

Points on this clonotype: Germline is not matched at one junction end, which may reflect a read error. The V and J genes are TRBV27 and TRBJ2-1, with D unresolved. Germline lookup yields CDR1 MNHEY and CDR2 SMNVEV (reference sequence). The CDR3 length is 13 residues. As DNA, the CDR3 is TGTGTCAGCAGTTCGGGCTCCTACAATGAGCAGTTCTTC. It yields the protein CVSSSGSYNEQFF.

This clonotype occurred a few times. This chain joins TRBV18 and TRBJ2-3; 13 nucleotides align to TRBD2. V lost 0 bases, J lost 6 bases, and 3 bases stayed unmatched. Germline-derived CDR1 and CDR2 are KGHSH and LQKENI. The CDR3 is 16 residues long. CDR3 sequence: CASSPPGLAGPDTQYF. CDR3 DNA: TGTGCCAGCTCACCACCGGGACTAGCGGGACCGGATACGCAGTATTTT.

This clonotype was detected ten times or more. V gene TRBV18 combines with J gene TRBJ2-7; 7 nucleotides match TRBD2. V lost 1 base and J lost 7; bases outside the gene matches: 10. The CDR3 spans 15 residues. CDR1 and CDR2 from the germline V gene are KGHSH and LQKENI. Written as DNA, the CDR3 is TGTGCCAGCTCACCACAGGGACTACGGGAACGAGAGCAGTACTTC. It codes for CASSPQGLREREQYF.

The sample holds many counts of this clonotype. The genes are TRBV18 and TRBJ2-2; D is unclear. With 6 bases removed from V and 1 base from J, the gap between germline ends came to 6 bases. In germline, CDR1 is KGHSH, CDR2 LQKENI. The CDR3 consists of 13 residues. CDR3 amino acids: CASSRQNTGELFF. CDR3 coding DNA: TGTGCCAGCTCTCGACAGAACACCGGGGAGCTGTTTTTT.